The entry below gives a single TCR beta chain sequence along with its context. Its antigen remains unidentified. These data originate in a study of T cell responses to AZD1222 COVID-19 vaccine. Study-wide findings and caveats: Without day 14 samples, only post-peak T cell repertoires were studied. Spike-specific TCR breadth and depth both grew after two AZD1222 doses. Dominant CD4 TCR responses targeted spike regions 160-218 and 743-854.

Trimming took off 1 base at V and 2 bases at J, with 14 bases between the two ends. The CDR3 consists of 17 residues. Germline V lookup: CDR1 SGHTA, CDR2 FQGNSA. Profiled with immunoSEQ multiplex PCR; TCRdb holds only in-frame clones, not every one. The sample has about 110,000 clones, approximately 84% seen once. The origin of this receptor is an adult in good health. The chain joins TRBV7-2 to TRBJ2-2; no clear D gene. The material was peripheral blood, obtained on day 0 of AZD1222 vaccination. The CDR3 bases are TGTGCCAGCAGCTTAGAGCCGGAAAAGATAAACACCGGGGAGCTGTTTTTT. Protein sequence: CASSLEPEKINTGELFF.